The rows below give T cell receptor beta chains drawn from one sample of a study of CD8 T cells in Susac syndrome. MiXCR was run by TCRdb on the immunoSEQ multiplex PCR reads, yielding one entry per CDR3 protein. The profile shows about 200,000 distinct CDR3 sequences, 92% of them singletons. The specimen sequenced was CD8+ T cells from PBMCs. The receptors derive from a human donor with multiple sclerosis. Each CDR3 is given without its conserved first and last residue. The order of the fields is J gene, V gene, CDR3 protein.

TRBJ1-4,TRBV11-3,ASSSWDEKLF
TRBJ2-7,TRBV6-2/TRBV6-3,ASSYGPSEQY
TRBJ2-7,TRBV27,ASSSYGLAGSYEQY
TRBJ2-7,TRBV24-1,ATSPTGTGLGEQY
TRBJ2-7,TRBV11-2,ASSSDSGTGSEQY
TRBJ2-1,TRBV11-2,ASSPASYNEQF
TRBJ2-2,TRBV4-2,ASSQVYTSGTRNTGELF
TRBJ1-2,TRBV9,ASSAAVWGYT
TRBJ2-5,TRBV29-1,SVEGHSIHQETQY
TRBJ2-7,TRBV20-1,SARASGRYNEQY
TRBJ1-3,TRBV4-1,ASSQVFLKGRLY
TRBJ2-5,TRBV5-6,ASSFPMGETQY
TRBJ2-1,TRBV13,ASSLVLESTYNEQF
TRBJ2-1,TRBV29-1,SVGLSYNEQF
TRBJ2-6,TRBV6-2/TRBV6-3,ASSSRADLVSGANVLT
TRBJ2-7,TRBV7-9,ASSHDSHYEQY
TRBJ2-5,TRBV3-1,ASSHGLEETQY
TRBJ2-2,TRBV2,ASSDLAGVAGELF
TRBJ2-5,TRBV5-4,ASSFGTGGSQY
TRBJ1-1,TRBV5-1,ASSLGWGAGTEAF
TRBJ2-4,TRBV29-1,SARGTKNIQY
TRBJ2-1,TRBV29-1,SVELGGPRSYNEQF
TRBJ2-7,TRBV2,ASSERDRGGEQY
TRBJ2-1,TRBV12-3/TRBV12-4,ASSLNRANEQF
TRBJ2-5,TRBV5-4,ASSWVGVQETQY
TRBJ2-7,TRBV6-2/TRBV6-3,ASRDRGPTYEQY
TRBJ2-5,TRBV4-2,ASSQDLASPETQY
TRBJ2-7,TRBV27,ASGPTIASYEQY
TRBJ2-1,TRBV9,ASSVASFSYNEQF
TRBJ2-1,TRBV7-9,ASSFPRGTDNEQF
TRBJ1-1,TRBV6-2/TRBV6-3,ASSSGGQGEAF
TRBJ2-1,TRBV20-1,SASRRGPYNEQF
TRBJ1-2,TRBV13,ASSLGYGGTAYEDGYT
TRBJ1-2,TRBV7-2,ASSFTSSGYT
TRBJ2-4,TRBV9,ASSAPGGANIQY
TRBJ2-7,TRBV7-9,ASSRGGTYEQY
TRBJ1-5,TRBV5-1,ASSLTGSHQPQH
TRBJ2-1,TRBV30,AWRGDGYEQF
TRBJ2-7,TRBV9,ASSVSASSSYEQY
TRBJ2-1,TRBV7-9,ASSLWGAEYNEQF
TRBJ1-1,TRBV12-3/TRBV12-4,ASTGGGSWTEAF
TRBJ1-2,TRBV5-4,ASSLGDGSSNGYT
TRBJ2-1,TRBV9,ASSVGRYNEQF
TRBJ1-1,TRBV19,ASNPGRGTEAF
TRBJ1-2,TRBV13,ASSLGATMLYGYT
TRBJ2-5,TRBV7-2,ASSLLRPPQETQY
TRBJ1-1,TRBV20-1,SARDGGDPEAF
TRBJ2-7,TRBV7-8,ASSSGGGEQY
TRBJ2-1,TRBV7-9,ASSLVGFSYNEQF
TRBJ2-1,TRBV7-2,ASSLAAALAGGYGQF
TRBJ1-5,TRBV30,AWSGGGNQPQH
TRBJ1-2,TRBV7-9,ASSLAPTEYGYT
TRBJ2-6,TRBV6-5,ASSFGGSGANVLT
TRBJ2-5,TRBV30,AWSWLAGGETQY